Shown below are 30 T cell receptor beta chains from a single sample sequenced in a study of graft-versus-host responses after intestinal transplantation. The antigens these receptors bind are not known. Assay used: immunoSEQ multiplex PCR; TCRdb lists only in-frame clones, some missing. Among about 130,000 clones listed, approximately 94% were seen once. Specimen: unstimulated CD4+ T cells sorted from spleen or lymph node cells, collected before intestinal transplant. These receptor sequences come from a human donor who received an intestinal transplant.

The chain joins TRBV7-8 to TRBJ2-7; D tentatively reads TRBD1 or TRBD2 (6 bases each). Germline V gene sequence: CDR1 SGHVS, CDR2 FQNEAQ. This CDR3 spans 16 amino acids. Trimming pared 3 bases from V and 0 bases from J, leaving 15 bases between. CDR3 protein: CASSLLPGASSYEQYF. In DNA form, the CDR3 reads TGTGCCAGCAGCTTGTTACCGGGGGCGAGCTCCTACGAGCAGTACTTC.

The chain joins TRBV2 to TRBJ2-7, with 8 bases aligning to TRBD1. The CDR3 sequence is 13 residues long. V trimming: 4 bases; J trimming: 6 bases; junction bases outside the gene matches: 5. Germline lookup yields CDR1 SNHLY and CDR2 FYNNEI. The CDR3 loop reads CASSVGQALEQYF. CDR3 nucleotides: TGTGCCAGCAGTGTGGGACAGGCCCTCGAGCAGTACTTC. Full variable domain (rest looked up from reference TRBV2 and TRBJ2-7): EPEVTQTPSHQVTQMGQEVILRCVPISNHLYFYWYRQILGQKVEFLVSFYNNEISEKSEIFDDQFSVERPDGSNFTLKIRSTKLEDSAMYFCASSVGQALEQYFGPGTRLTVT.

The CDR3 here is CASSEWAGLGQPQHF. The CDR3 DNA sequence: TGTGCCAGCAGTGAATGGGCAGGGTTGGGACAGCCCCAGCATTTT. The chain is built from TRBV6-1 and TRBJ1-5, with TRBD1 as a possible D gene (5 bases). The germline V gene encodes CDR1 MNHNS and CDR2 SASEGT. Between the trimmed V and J ends, which lost 2 bases and 7 bases, there was a span of 15 bases. The CDR3 has 15 amino acids.

V gene TRBV20-1 combines with J gene TRBJ1-3; no definite D call. There are 11 residues in the CDR3. V was clipped by 4 bases and J by 5 bases, with 6 bases between them. Germline V lookup: CDR1 DFQATT, CDR2 SNEGSKA (reference sequence). Here the CDR3 reads CSAIDRNTIYF. As DNA, the CDR3 is TGCAGTGCTATCGACCGAAACACCATATATTTT.

The V call is TRBV6-1, the J call TRBJ2-3, with a tentative D call TRBD2 (7 bases). Per germline, CDR1 MNHNS and CDR2 SASEGT. CDR3 size: 16 residues. Between the trimmed V and J ends, which lost 3 bases and 2 bases, there was a span of 15 bases. CDR3 sequence reads: CASSDFGGPYTDTQYF. CDR3 in DNA: TGTGCCAGCAGTGATTTCGGGGGGCCCTACACAGATACGCAGTATTTT.

The chain employs TRBV6-6 and TRBJ2-7; D is unclear. The V gene's germline CDR1 is MNHNY and CDR2 SVGAGI (reference sequence). V lost 4 bases and J lost 7, with 14 bases in between. The CDR3 loop spans 13 amino acids. The CDR3 here is CASSSLGPEEQYF. CDR3 nucleotide sequence: TGTGCCAGCAGTTCCCTGGGTCCAGAGGAGCAGTACTTC.

This chain joins TRBV7-9 and TRBJ1-2; 9 nucleotides align to TRBD1. J gave up 7 bases and V 4 bases, and 10 bases lay outside the gene matches. The CDR3 length is 15 residues. CDR1 SEHNR and CDR2 FQNEAQ come from the germline V gene (reference sequence). The CDR3 DNA reads TGTGCCAGCAGCTCCTGGGACAGGGCTTCGGGTGGCTACACCTTC. The encoded protein is CASSSWDRASGGYTF.

The chain links TRBV6-6 to TRBJ2-2; D uncertain. The CDR3 loop spans 14 amino acids. Germline CDR1 MNHNY, CDR2 SVGAGI (reference sequence). V shed 1 base and J shed 7 bases, with 10 bases lying between them. CDR3 loop: CASSYYPGDGELFF. CDR3 bases: TGTGCCAGCAGTTACTACCCAGGTGACGGGGAGCTGTTTTTT.

V and J are TRBV6-5 and TRBJ1-2; D gene uncertain. Germline V gives CDR1 MNHEY, CDR2 SVGAGI. This CDR3 contains 12 residues. V lost 8 bases and J 8 bases, leaving 15 bases between the germline ends. CDR3 amino acids: CASRWAEAGYTF. The CDR3 DNA follows: TGTGCCAGCCGGTGGGCCGAAGCGGGCTACACCTTC.

This chain links TRBV11-2 with TRBJ1-1; D not resolved. Trimming cost V 5 bases and J 3 bases, with 10 bases left between them. CDR1 is SGHAT and CDR2 is FQNNGV in the germline V gene. The length of the CDR3 is 13 residues. CDR3: CASSRRMDTEAFF. CDR3 in DNA: TGTGCCAGCAGCCGAAGGATGGACACTGAAGCTTTCTTT.

The V and J genes are TRBV5-1 and TRBJ2-5, with 9 positions matching TRBD2. CDR1 is SGHRS and CDR2 is YFSETQ in the germline V gene. V gave up 4 bases and J gave up 1 base; unmatched junction bases: 5. This CDR3 is built from 15 residues. CDR3 sequence: CASSMSSGVQETQYF. The CDR3 bases are TGCGCCAGCAGCATGTCTAGCGGGGTCCAAGAGACCCAGTACTTC.

V and J are TRBV6-1 and TRBJ2-5; TRBD1 or TRBD2 may be the D gene (5 bases each). The CDR3 spans 13 residues. Looked up from germline, CDR1 is MNHNS and CDR2 is SASEGT. V was shortened by 2 bases and J by 3 bases, with 7 bases between the two germline ends. CDR3 in DNA: TGTGCCAGCAGTGAATGGGGGAAAGAGACCCAGTACTTC. This encodes CASSEWGKETQYF.

This clone appeared once. The J gene is TRBJ2-5, the V gene TRBV2, with no clear D. This CDR3 spans 11 amino acids. V lost 4 bases, J lost 5 bases, and 5 bases lay in between. Germline lookup yields CDR1 SNHLY and CDR2 FYNNEI. The DNA for the CDR3 is TGTGCCAGCAGTGTCGGGGAGACCCAGTACTTC. Translated, it gives CASSVGETQYF.

The chain has TRBV6-5 and TRBJ1-1; 10 bases align to TRBD1. V lost 4 bases to trimming and J lost 4 bases; unmatched junction nucleotides: 6. The germline CDR1 and CDR2 sequences are MNHEY and SVGAGI. The CDR3 loop spans 15 amino acids. The CDR3 is CASSFWDRGSTEAFF. DNA of the CDR3: TGTGCCAGCAGTTTCTGGGACAGGGGAAGCACTGAAGCTTTCTTT.

This chain uses TRBV5-1 with TRBJ2-3, with 7 bases aligning to TRBD1. The V and J ends lost 6 bases and 2 bases, in that order; junction bases with no gene match: 6. The CDR3 is 14 amino acids. From germline, CDR1 is SGHRS and CDR2 YFSETQ. The CDR3 sequence: CASKGARPTDTQYF. The CDR3 DNA reads as TGCGCCAGCAAGGGGGCCCGACCCACAGATACGCAGTATTTT.

V usage is TRBV9 and J usage is TRBJ2-5, with 8 bases identical to TRBD2. The CDR3 runs to 14 residues. Trimming removed 2 bases from V and 5 bases from J; junction bases left unmatched: 5. Germline CDR1 SGDLS, CDR2 YYNGEE. The CDR3 sequence is CASSVGGARETQYF. The CDR3 DNA follows: TGTGCCAGCAGCGTCGGGGGGGCTCGGGAGACCCAGTACTTC.

V and J are TRBV7-3 and TRBJ2-1, with TRBD2 as a possible D gene (5 bases). V was trimmed by 5 bases and J by 14 bases, leaving 19 bases between them. Germline assignment: CDR1 SGHTA and CDR2 FQGTGA. The CDR3 consists of 13 residues. In DNA, the CDR3 is TGTGCCAGCAGCCAGGATCGAACGGGGATGGAGTTCTTC. Its translation: CASSQDRTGMEFF.

This sequence joins TRBV11-3 and TRBJ2-2; 7 nucleotides match TRBD1. Unmatched junction bases numbered 9, after V lost 5 bases and J lost 6 bases. Germline V gives CDR1 SGHNT, CDR2 YENEEA. CDR3 length equals 15 residues. The CDR3 DNA reads as TGTGCCAGCAGCACCGCCGGGACAGACCCCGGGGAGCTGTTTTTT. Its translation: CASSTAGTDPGELFF.

The chain carries TRBV18 and TRBJ1-1, with D perhaps TRBD1 (5 bases). This CDR3 has 14 residues. V was cut by 3 bases and J by 5 bases, with 13 bases left in between. Germline V gives CDR1 KGHSH, CDR2 LQKENI. This chain's CDR3 is CASSPSGGYTEAFF. The CDR3 DNA is TGTGCCAGCTCACCGTCTGGGGGGTATACTGAAGCTTTCTTT.

The chain is built from TRBV27 and TRBJ1-6; no reliable D call. Germline assignment: CDR1 MNHEY and CDR2 SMNVEV (reference sequence). The CDR3 spans 15 residues. Trimming pared 5 bases from V and 2 bases from J, leaving 10 bases between. The CDR3 spells CASSEGITYNSPLHF. In nucleotides, the CDR3 is TGTGCCAGCAGTGAAGGGATCACCTATAATTCACCCCTCCACTTT.

This clone was recorded only once. The CDR3 is CASSPMQGQETQYF. CDR3 nucleotide sequence: TGTGCCAGCAGCCCAATGCAGGGACAAGAGACCCAGTACTTC. V usage is TRBV11-2 and J usage is TRBJ2-5; a possible D gene is TRBD1 (5 bases). This CDR3 is 14 amino acids long. Trimming stripped 5 bases from V and 2 bases from J, with 12 bases between. Looked up from germline, CDR1 is SGHAT and CDR2 is FQNNGV.

The CDR3 is CASSGPTGELFF. The DNA of the CDR3 is TGTGCCAGCTCAGGACCGACCGGGGAGCTGTTTTTT. The chain couples TRBV18 to TRBJ2-2; D is unresolved. Between the trimmed V and J ends, which lost 5 bases and 5 bases, there was a span of 6 bases. CDR3 length: 12 residues. Per the germline V gene, CDR1 is KGHSH and CDR2 is LQKENI. Full variable domain (rest looked up from reference TRBV18 and TRBJ2-2): NAGVMQNPRHLVRRRGQEARLRCSPMKGHSHVYWYRQLPEEGLKFMVYLQKENIIDESGMPKERFSAEFPKEGPSILRIQQVVRGDSAAYFCASSGPTGELFFGEGSRLTVL.

V usage is TRBV2 and J usage is TRBJ1-5; D gene unclear. Between the trimmed V and J ends, which lost 3 bases and 0 bases, there was a span of 6 bases. This CDR3 contains 14 residues. CDR1 and CDR2 from the germline V gene are SNHLY and FYNNEI. CDR3 nucleotides: TGTGCCAGCAGTGACAGACCTAGCAATCAGCCCCAGCATTTT. It yields the protein CASSDRPSNQPQHF.

V gene TRBV4-1 combines with J gene TRBJ2-1; TRBD2 aligns across 11 bases. Trimming at V came to 4 bases and at J to 8 bases, leaving 10 bases not matched to a gene. Germline lookup yields CDR1 MGHRA and CDR2 YSYEKL. CDR3 length equals 16 residues. The CDR3 protein is CASSPLAGGLWYEQFF. In DNA form, the CDR3 reads TGCGCCAGCAGCCCTTTAGCGGGGGGGCTTTGGTATGAGCAGTTCTTC.

V gene TRBV18 combines with J gene TRBJ1-2; D remains unclear. Per germline, CDR1 KGHSH and CDR2 LQKENI. V lost 2 bases, J lost 0 bases, and 4 bases lay in between. The CDR3 length is 13 residues. The CDR3: CASSPEANYGYTF. For the CDR3, the DNA is TGTGCCAGCTCACCAGAGGCTAACTATGGCTACACCTTC.

The V and J genes are TRBV6-5 and TRBJ2-1, with D possibly being TRBD2 (7 bases). V was cut by 7 bases and J by 2 bases, with 15 bases left in between. This CDR3 spans 15 amino acids. Germline V gene data show CDR1 as MNHEY and CDR2 as SVGAGI. The CDR3 nucleotides read TGTGCCAGCAAAAATTCCGGGGGGCCCTACAATGAGCAGTTCTTC. Its translation: CASKNSGGPYNEQFF.

The rearrangement uses TRBV5-1 and TRBJ2-7; 9 bases agree with TRBD1. Unmatched junction bases numbered 2, after V lost 1 base and J lost 3 bases. Germline V gives CDR1 SGHRS, CDR2 YFSETQ. The CDR3 loop spans 14 amino acids. This CDR3 reads CASSLSGQGYEQYF. As DNA, the CDR3 is TGCGCCAGCAGCTTGTCGGGACAGGGCTACGAGCAGTACTTC.

CDR3 protein: CASSVVWNEQFF. In nucleotides, the CDR3 is TGTGCCAGCAGCGTAGTGTGGAATGAGCAGTTCTTC. V gene TRBV9 combines with J gene TRBJ2-1; D not resolved. The length of the CDR3 is 12 residues. CDR1 and CDR2 (germline): SGDLS, YYNGEE. Trimming removed 0 bases from V and 7 bases from J, with 5 bases in between.

The gene calls are TRBV5-1 and TRBJ1-1; no clear D. Germline V gene data show CDR1 as SGHRS and CDR2 as YFSETQ. V lost 7 bases and J 5 bases, leaving 18 bases between the germline ends. The CDR3 runs to 14 residues. Here the CDR3 reads CASVQGPTGTEAFF. The DNA of the CDR3 is TGCGCCAGCGTCCAAGGGCCGACGGGGACTGAAGCTTTCTTT.

V gene TRBV18 combines with J gene TRBJ1-1, with D unresolved. The germline V gene has CDR1 KGHSH and CDR2 LQKENI. V shed 5 bases and J shed 0 bases, with 7 bases lying between them. The CDR3 is 13 amino acids. This CDR3 reads CASSAALNTEAFF. The CDR3 DNA follows: TGTGCCAGCTCAGCAGCTTTGAACACTGAAGCTTTCTTT.